The subject of this entry is one T cell receptor beta chain. Assay: immunoSEQ multiplex PCR; the TCRdb copy retains only in-frame clones and omits some. The profile shows 150,000 to 200,000 clones, around 85% of them singletons. The record originates from a study of blood T cell repertoires in COVID-19. Study context: Sites across the United States, Italy and Spain contributed samples from acute and convalescent COVID-19.

Seattle patient enrollment occurred during active infection, with longitudinal follow-up thereafter. The ends lost 1 base at V and 7 bases at J; junction bases unmatched: 5. Germline V gene lookup returns CDR1 SGHVS and CDR2 FNYEAQ. This CDR3 is built from 15 residues. The clonotype comes from a woman aged 55-69 years with COVID-19, enrolled during active disease. The sequencing sample was made of peripheral blood. The chain joins TRBV7-6 to TRBJ2-2; 8 nucleotides match TRBD1. CDR3 region: CASSLVSGGLGELFF. The CDR3 nucleotides are TGTGCCAGCAGCTTAGTGTCAGGGGGCCTCGGGGAGCTGTTTTTT.